Sequencing of this TCR beta chain was carried out in a study of OX40 agonist ivuxolimab in advanced cancers. Turning to the overall study: The costimulatory receptor OX40 (CD134) was targeted by ivuxolimab, a fully human IgG2 agonistic monoclonal antibody. Intravenous ivuxolimab was administered to patients every 2 weeks at six dose levels: 0.01, 0.1, 0.3, 1.5, 3 and 10 mg/kg. Among the roughly 54 dose-escalation patients, around 19 had hepatocellular carcinoma, approximately 15 melanoma, 9 renal cell carcinoma and 9 head and neck cancer. In the dose-escalation cohort, 82.7% of patients were male, and the mean age was roughly 56 years with a range of about 20 to 80. Prior anti-PD-1, anti-PD-L1 or anti-CTLA-4 therapy was permitted, and checkpoint inhibitors had been received by roughly 42% of dose-escalation patients. Partial responses occurred in three dose-escalation patients: two with cutaneous melanoma and one with hepatocellular carcinoma. Peripheral TCRbeta sequencing was intended to test whether TCR sequence diversity was altered and clonal T-cell expansion was caused by ivuxolimab. The paper describes the monotherapy dose-escalation part (N = 52 patients) of the phase I trial of ivuxolimab.

Patients with autoimmune disease history or receiving systemic immunosuppression were excluded from the trial. Peripheral blood for TCR sequencing was collected from all dose cohorts at baseline, on cycle 4 day 1, and on cycle 7 day 1. The samples were drawn from a first-in-human, open-label, multicenter phase I dose-escalation trial of ivuxolimab. Adults with locally advanced or metastatic head and neck squamous cell, hepatocellular, melanoma or renal cell carcinoma were enrolled in the trial. Before TCR sequencing, CD4+ T cells and CD8+ T cells were sorted from peripheral blood as separate populations. Genomic DNA was isolated from the sorted cells so that the TCRbeta CDR3 region could be sequenced. The immunoSEQ Assay was used to sequence the TCRbeta CDR3 regions. TCRdb limited this immuneACCESS table to in-frame rearrangements with V and J called. A share of clones is missing; checked studies link under half to unresolved V genes, and the rest is unexplained. The sample contains roughly 64,000 clones, about 89% of them found a single time. The ten biggest clones cover 5.2% of the sample.

Note on this clone: Its antigen is still unknown. Base quality data are lacking; no much larger clone is found one base away.

Summary of the overall study and its limitations: In the 0.1-3.0 mg/kg groups, partial responders were among the patients with the lowest normalized peripheral clonal expansion, particularly in CD8+ T cells. On average, CD8+ T cells showed more expanded clones than CD4+ T cells after ivuxolimab. Clonal expansion of both CD4+ and CD8+ blood T cells was observed from baseline to week 6 at doses 0.1 to 3.0 mg/kg. Antigen specificity was not determined for the clonally expanded peripheral T cells. Low levels of normalized T-cell clonal expansion were also seen in some nonresponding patients.

This receptor was taken from an adult with an advanced solid tumor such as melanoma, head and neck, liver or kidney cancer. The sample was CD4+ or CD8+ T cells sorted from blood, taken in a trial of the OX40 agonist ivuxolimab.

The nucleotides are TGTGCCATCAGTGATTGGGGGGGCACTCAGCCCCAGCATTTT. Its protein reads: CAISDWGGTQPQHF. The rearranged chain carries TRBV10-3 and TRBJ1-5; D gene: possibly TRBD1, on 6 matching bases. CDR1 is given as ENHRY and CDR2 as SYGVKD, both from the germline V gene. The trim is 3 bases for V and 6 bases for J, with a gap of 12 bases between the germline ends. Including the terminal cysteine and phenylalanine, the CDR3 comprises 14 residues. Only the CDR3 portion is preserved as DNA: 42 bases, with reading frame beginning at the first base.